This is a list of T cell receptor beta chains from one sample in a study of blood T cell repertoires in COVID-19. Assay used: immunoSEQ multiplex PCR; TCRdb lists only in-frame clones, some missing. The sample shows roughly 190,000 clones, 82% of them seen only once. Source material: PBMCs or T cells enriched from blood (not recorded which). These receptors originate from a woman between 55 and 75 years old with acute COVID-19. CDR3s include the opening cysteine and the closing phenylalanine or tryptophan. Fields, in order: J gene, V gene, CDR3 protein.

j_gene: TRBJ2-3
v_gene: TRBV24-1
CDR3aa: CATSDRLAGTDTQYF

j_gene: TRBJ2-5
v_gene: TRBV7-8
CDR3aa: CASNKFWSSAKETQYF

j_gene: TRBJ1-3
v_gene: TRBV7-9
CDR3aa: CASSERDKGPSGNTIYF

j_gene: TRBJ2-2
v_gene: TRBV7-8
CDR3aa: CASSLGQGWSGELFF

j_gene: TRBJ1-6
v_gene: TRBV30
CDR3aa: CAWTQRGHNSPLHF

j_gene: TRBJ1-5
v_gene: TRBV20-1
CDR3aa: CSASPRTNQPQHF

j_gene: TRBJ2-1
v_gene: TRBV5-6
CDR3aa: CASSRSSRRSSYNEQFF

j_gene: TRBJ2-5
v_gene: TRBV5-1
CDR3aa: CASSSRTKGSGETQYF

j_gene: TRBJ1-2
v_gene: TRBV4-2
CDR3aa: CASSQERNYGYTF

j_gene: TRBJ1-6
v_gene: TRBV11-3
CDR3aa: CASRVRDWYYNSPLHF

j_gene: TRBJ2-3
v_gene: TRBV10-1
CDR3aa: CASSRDSRSTQYF

j_gene: TRBJ1-3
v_gene: TRBV7-2
CDR3aa: CASSFTVSSGNTIYF

j_gene: TRBJ2-3
v_gene: TRBV9
CDR3aa: CASSVASGADTQYF

j_gene: TRBJ2-7
v_gene: TRBV7-9
CDR3aa: CASSLGGLEQYF

j_gene: TRBJ2-3
v_gene: TRBV19
CDR3aa: CAIAPGSLSTDTQYF

j_gene: TRBJ1-1
v_gene: TRBV5-1
CDR3aa: CASSFLAHTEAFF

j_gene: TRBJ1-1
v_gene: TRBV10-3
CDR3aa: CAISEGDTEAFF

j_gene: TRBJ2-5
v_gene: TRBV7-2
CDR3aa: CASSRTRTARETQYF

j_gene: TRBJ1-1
v_gene: TRBV28
CDR3aa: CASRLDRGGLGEAFF

j_gene: TRBJ1-3
v_gene: TRBV5-1
CDR3aa: CASSLMGQSGGTIYF

j_gene: TRBJ1-5
v_gene: TRBV10-2
CDR3aa: CASSDLGQGLLNQPQHF

j_gene: TRBJ1-4
v_gene: TRBV21-1
CDR3aa: CASRINPALFF

j_gene: TRBJ1-4
v_gene: TRBV7-2
CDR3aa: CASSSQGQGKLFF

j_gene: TRBJ1-2
v_gene: TRBV5-1
CDR3aa: CASSSQGASYGYTF

j_gene: TRBJ1-2
v_gene: TRBV11-2
CDR3aa: CASSFLSGQGYYGYTF

j_gene: TRBJ1-3
v_gene: TRBV27
CDR3aa: CASSLRGFGNTIYF

j_gene: TRBJ2-5
v_gene: TRBV19
CDR3aa: CASSIIPLQGIGETQYF

j_gene: TRBJ2-7
v_gene: TRBV18
CDR3aa: CASSPAGGSSYEQYF

j_gene: TRBJ1-4
v_gene: TRBV6-4
CDR3aa: CASSEQFATNEKLFF